One sample yielded the 25 T cell receptor beta chains listed below, sequenced in a study of cytomegalovirus exposure and HLA in healthy donors (dated by TCRdb to the late 2010s). Library generation was performed with the immunoSEQ multiplex PCR assay. For the multiplex PCR, a mixture combining 60 forward primers for TCR Vbeta segments and 13 reverse primers for TCR Jbeta segments was used. This is the immuneACCESS table as TCRdb keeps it, with only in-frame sequences that have V and J called. A part of the clones is gone; compared with another copy, unresolved V genes explain less than half, and the rest is unexplained. Here the sample has over 90,000 clones; roughly four fifths occur a single time. The ten largest clones take up around 20% of the sample. The sequencing input was PBMCs. Every receptor here comes from a woman aged 55-69 years in good health and CMV-seropositive.

This rearrangement joins TRBV19 to TRBJ2-7; D perhaps matches TRBD2 (6 bases). The CDR3 consists of 14 residues. The V gene lost 3 bases and the J gene lost 2 bases, with 11 bases spanning the gap. Germline CDR1 LNHDA, CDR2 SQIVND (reference sequence). The CDR3 here is CASSMGGTPYEQYF. The CDR3 DNA is TGTGCCAGTAGTATGGGCGGGACTCCCTACGAGCAGTACTTC.

The rearrangement links TRBV6-5 to TRBJ2-2; D is perhaps TRBD2 (6 bases). Trimming cost V 2 bases and J 0 bases, with 10 bases left between them. The V gene's germline CDR1 is MNHEY and CDR2 SVGAGI. This CDR3 contains 16 residues. CDR3 nucleotide sequence: TGTGCCAGCAGTTACAGGAGGGCTTCGAACACCGGGGAGCTGTTTTTT. Translating it yields CASSYRRASNTGELFF.

V gene TRBV7-9 combines with J gene TRBJ2-7; D gene ambiguous. Germline lookup yields CDR1 SEHNR and CDR2 FQNEAQ (reference sequence). With 6 bases removed from V and 2 bases from J, the gap between germline ends came to 11 bases. This CDR3 is built from 13 residues. CDR3 protein: CASSIGIAYEQYF. The CDR3 coding sequence is TGTGCCAGCAGTATCGGTATCGCCTACGAGCAGTACTTC.

The chain carries TRBV27 and TRBJ1-1, with 8 bases lining up with TRBD1. The CDR3 contains 14 residues. Germline V gene lookup returns CDR1 MNHEY and CDR2 SMNVEV (reference sequence). V lost 2 bases and J lost 5; bases outside the gene matches: 4. The CDR3 DNA follows: TGTGCCAGCAGTTTACAGGGGGCGCGGACTGAAGCTTTCTTT. It codes for CASSLQGARTEAFF.

The rearrangement links TRBV28 to TRBJ1-2; 8 nucleotides match TRBD1. Germline lookup yields CDR1 MDHEN and CDR2 SYDVKM. The ends lost 3 bases at V and 2 bases at J; junction bases unmatched: 5. CDR3 length: 15 amino acids. In DNA, the CDR3 is TGTGCCAGCAGTTTCCGGACAGGGCAAAACTATGGCTACACCTTC. Translating it yields CASSFRTGQNYGYTF.

A note on this clone: The sample has other DNA sequences that encode this CDR3 too. This chain links TRBV6-4 with TRBJ2-1; D is unresolved. The V end was cut by 0 bases, the J end by 0 bases, with 6 bases between. Looked up from germline, CDR1 is MRHNA and CDR2 is SNTAGT. This CDR3 is 15 amino acids long. CDR3 sequence (DNA): TGTGCCAGCAGTGACTCGGCCAGCTCCTACAATGAGCAGTTCTTC. Translated: CASSDSASSYNEQFF.

The rearrangement joins TRBV6-5 to TRBJ1-1; no definite D call. The germline V and J ends were trimmed by 5 bases and 1 base, with 8 bases remaining between them. Germline-derived CDR1 and CDR2 are MNHEY and SVGAGI. CDR3 length equals 13 residues. This chain's CDR3 is CASSVAENTEAFF. Written as DNA, the CDR3 is TGTGCCAGCAGTGTAGCCGAGAACACTGAAGCTTTCTTT.

This sequence joins TRBV6-6 and TRBJ1-5; D uncertain. This CDR3 has 15 residues. V lost 5 bases, J lost 2 bases, and 13 bases lay in between. From germline, CDR1 is MNHNY and CDR2 SVGAGI (reference sequence). As DNA, the CDR3 is TGTGCCAGCAGTCCGGACGGACTAGGCAATCAGCCCCAGCATTTT. This gives the protein CASSPDGLGNQPQHF.

This chain connects TRBV28 to TRBJ1-4; 8 nucleotides match TRBD1. Unmatched junction bases numbered 7, after V lost 2 bases and J lost 8 bases. Germline CDR1 MDHEN, CDR2 SYDVKM. The CDR3 totals 15 residues. CDR3 sequence: CASSLRGTGGEKLFF. The CDR3 DNA sequence: TGTGCCAGCAGTTTACGGGGAACAGGGGGGGAAAAACTGTTTTTT.

The chain recombines TRBV7-3 with TRBJ2-1; D perhaps matches TRBD1 (6 bases). The CDR3 is made up of 11 amino acids. V was trimmed by 3 bases and J by 11 bases, leaving 8 bases between them. CDR1 and CDR2 from the germline V gene are SGHTA and FQGTGA. CDR3 protein: CASSLDSQQFF. The CDR3 bases are TGTGCCAGCAGCTTGGACAGTCAGCAGTTCTTC.

The gene calls are TRBV12-1 and TRBJ2-5; no DNA check was done on the table's D call, TRBD2. TRBV12-1 has pseudogene status. CDR3 length equals 14 residues. In DNA form, the CDR3 reads TGTGCCAGCAGCTTGACTAGCGGTCAAGAGACCCAGTACTTC. This translates into CASSLTSGQETQYF.

This chain connects TRBV27 to TRBJ1-5; TRBD1 is a possible D gene (5 bases). This CDR3 comprises 15 residues. Trimming shortened V by 3 bases and J by 3 bases, and 12 bases separated the two germline ends. CDR1 MNHEY and CDR2 SMNVEV come from the germline V gene (reference sequence). CDR3 coding DNA: TGTGCCAGCAGTTTGAACAACAGGATCAATCAGCCCCAGCATTTT. This encodes CASSLNNRINQPQHF.

This clone was counted at least ten times. The chain carries TRBV25-1 and TRBJ2-2; 11 nucleotides line up with TRBD2. The length of the CDR3 is 15 residues. In germline, CDR1 is MGHDK, CDR2 SYGVNS. With 4 bases clipped from V and 7 bases from J, the junction kept 5 bases outside the gene matches. The CDR3 spells CASSGSGRAFGELFF. The CDR3 DNA sequence: TGTGCCAGCAGTGGTAGCGGGAGGGCCTTCGGGGAGCTGTTTTTT.

The rearrangement uses TRBV28 and TRBJ1-5, with D possibly being TRBD1 (6 bases). The CDR3 has 15 amino acids. CDR1 and CDR2 from the germline V gene are MDHEN and SYDVKM. V shed 6 bases and J shed 1 base, with 13 bases lying between them. CDR3 loop: CASSLGQSSNQPQHF. The CDR3 DNA reads as TGTGCCAGCAGCCTAGGACAGTCGAGCAATCAGCCCCAGCATTTT.

The chain carries TRBV6-1 and TRBJ1-6; D is unclear. This CDR3 is built from 10 residues. Trimming left V 6 bases short and J 14 bases short, with 8 bases between. Germline V gene lookup returns CDR1 MNHNS and CDR2 SASEGT. The DNA of the CDR3 is TGTGCCAGCAGCGAGCCGACCCTCCACTTT. This sequence encodes CASSEPTLHF.

The chain combines TRBV5-1 with TRBJ2-5; TRBD2 aligns across 8 bases. The better agreement between TRBJ2-7 and the DNA end casts doubt on the J call. In germline, CDR1 is SGHRS, CDR2 YFSETQ. This CDR3 is built from 15 residues. CDR3 region: CASSLFTSGSYEQYF. The CDR3, as DNA: TGCGCCAGCAGCTTGTTCACTAGCGGCTCCTACGAGCAGTACTTC.

This clone was seen a single time. This sequence joins TRBV6-1 and TRBJ1-1; no firm D call. This CDR3 region has 14 residues. CDR1 MNHNS and CDR2 SASEGT come from the germline V gene. The V end was cut by 8 bases, the J end by 4 bases, with 17 bases between. CDR3 nucleotides: TGTGCCAGCCGCGGCGGGTCGTGGGGCACTGAAGCTTTCTTT. Residues: CASRGGSWGTEAFF.

This chain uses TRBV7-3 with TRBJ2-3; 7 nucleotides agree with TRBD1. Germline V gene data show CDR1 as SGHTA and CDR2 as FQGTGA. The ends lost 5 bases at V and 8 bases at J; junction bases unmatched: 7. The CDR3 sequence is 13 residues long. CDR3 in amino acids: CASSPRQGGTQYF. Here the CDR3 DNA reads TGTGCCAGCAGCCCTCGACAGGGTGGTACGCAGTATTTT.

This clone has more than one count but fewer than ten. The rearrangement uses TRBV5-1 and TRBJ2-2; 14 bases line up with TRBD2. Trimming removed 4 bases from V and 8 bases from J; junction bases left unmatched: 10. The germline V gene has CDR1 SGHRS and CDR2 YFSETQ. The CDR3 runs 17 residues. Here the CDR3 DNA reads TGCGCCAGCAGCCCCGACCGGGGACTAGCGGGAGAAGGGGAGCTGTTTTTT. Translating it yields CASSPDRGLAGEGELFF.

J is TRBJ2-7 and V is TRBV2, with D tentatively TRBD2 (7 bases). Germline V CDR1 and CDR2: SNHLY, FYNNEI. Trimming cost V 9 bases and J 4 bases, with 13 bases left between them. The length of the CDR3 is 12 residues. The CDR3 DNA reads TGTGCCAGTAGGGGGGGCTCTTACGAGCAGTACTTC. Its translation: CASRGGSYEQYF.

This chain connects TRBV7-2 to TRBJ2-3, with 12 bases identical to TRBD2. CDR3 length: 15 residues. Germline loops: CDR1 SGHTA, CDR2 FQGNSA. Trimming at V came to 3 bases and at J to 3 bases, leaving 1 base not matched to a gene. CDR3 nucleotides: TGTGCCAGCAGCTTCACTAGCGGGAGGACAGATACGCAGTATTTT. It specifies CASSFTSGRTDTQYF.

This chain links TRBV5-6 with TRBJ1-4, with a tentative D call TRBD1 (5 bases). The CDR3 runs to 16 residues. Germline lookup yields CDR1 SGHDT and CDR2 YYEEEE. Trimming removed 4 bases at V and 3 bases at J, with 16 bases between. The CDR3, as DNA: TGTGCCAGCAGCCGTCAGGGAGGAAGGGCTAATGAAAAACTGTTTTTT. As protein: CASSRQGGRANEKLFF.

The rearrangement joins TRBV5-1 to TRBJ2-2; TRBD2 matches at 13 bases. Losses at the gene ends were 4 bases for V and 7 bases for J; bases not matched to a gene: 7. The CDR3 spans 16 residues. Germline CDR1 SGHRS, CDR2 YFSETQ. As DNA, the CDR3 is TGCGCCAGCAGCCCCACTAGCGGGAGGGCCTACGGGGAGCTGTTTTTT. Protein sequence: CASSPTSGRAYGELFF.

This clone was seen only a few times. The rearrangement uses TRBV14 and TRBJ2-1; the D gene is possibly TRBD2 (6 bases). Germline CDR1 is SGHDN and CDR2 is FVKESK. There are 17 residues in the CDR3. V lost 1 base and J lost 6, with 19 bases in between. The CDR3 sequence is CASSQVAAAGRFNEQFF. The DNA of the CDR3 is TGTGCCAGCAGCCAAGTCGCCGCGGCGGGAAGATTCAATGAGCAGTTCTTC.

This chain uses TRBV10-3 with TRBJ2-5; 10 bases are a match to TRBD2. The CDR3 is 17 amino acids. J was trimmed by 5 bases and V by 3 bases; bases with no gene match: 12. Looked up from germline, CDR1 is ENHRY and CDR2 is SYGVKD. The chain's CDR3 is CAISDSRGSGRMETQYF. The CDR3 DNA sequence: TGTGCCATCAGTGATTCTCGGGGTAGCGGGAGGATGGAGACCCAGTACTTC.